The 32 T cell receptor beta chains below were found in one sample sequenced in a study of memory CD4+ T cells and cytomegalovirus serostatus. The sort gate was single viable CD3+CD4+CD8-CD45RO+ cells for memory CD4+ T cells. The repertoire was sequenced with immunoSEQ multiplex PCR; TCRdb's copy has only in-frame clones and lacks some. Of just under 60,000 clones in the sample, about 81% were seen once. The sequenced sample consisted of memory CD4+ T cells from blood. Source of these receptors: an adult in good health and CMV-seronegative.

CDR3 residues: CAWTRLNEKLFF. CDR3 nucleotide sequence: TGTGCCTGGACTCGCCTTAATGAAAAACTGTTTTTT. V is TRBV30 and J is TRBJ1-4; D gene ambiguous. Per germline, CDR1 GTSNPN and CDR2 SVGIG (reference sequence). The CDR3 consists of 12 residues. V was trimmed by 4 bases and J by 4 bases, leaving 7 bases between them.

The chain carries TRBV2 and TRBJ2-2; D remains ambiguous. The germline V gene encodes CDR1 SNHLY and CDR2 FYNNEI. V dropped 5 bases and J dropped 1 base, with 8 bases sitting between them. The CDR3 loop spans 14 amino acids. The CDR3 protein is CASSRGMNTGELFF. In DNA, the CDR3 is TGTGCCAGCAGTCGCGGAATGAACACCGGGGAGCTGTTTTTT.

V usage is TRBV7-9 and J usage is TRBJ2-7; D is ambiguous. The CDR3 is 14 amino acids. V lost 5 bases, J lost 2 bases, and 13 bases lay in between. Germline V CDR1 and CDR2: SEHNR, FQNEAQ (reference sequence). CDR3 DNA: TGTGCCAGCAGCCTCGGACGTGGGCCCTACGAGCAGTACTTC. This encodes CASSLGRGPYEQYF.

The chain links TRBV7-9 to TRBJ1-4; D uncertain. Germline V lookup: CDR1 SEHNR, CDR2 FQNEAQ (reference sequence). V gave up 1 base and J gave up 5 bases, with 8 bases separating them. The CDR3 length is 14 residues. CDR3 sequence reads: CASSLGSGNEKLFF. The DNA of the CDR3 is TGTGCCAGCAGCTTAGGTTCGGGGAATGAAAAACTGTTTTTT.

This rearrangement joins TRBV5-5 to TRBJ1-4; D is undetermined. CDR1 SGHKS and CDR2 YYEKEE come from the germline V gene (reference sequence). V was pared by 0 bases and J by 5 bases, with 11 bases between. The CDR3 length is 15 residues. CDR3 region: CASSLGAVVNEKLFF. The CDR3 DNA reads TGTGCCAGCAGCTTGGGGGCAGTAGTAAATGAAAAACTGTTTTTT.

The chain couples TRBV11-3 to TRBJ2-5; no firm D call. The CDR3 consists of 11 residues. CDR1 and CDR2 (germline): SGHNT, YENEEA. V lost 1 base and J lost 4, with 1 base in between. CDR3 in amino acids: CASSLAETQYF. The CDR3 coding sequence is TGTGCCAGCAGCTTAGCAGAGACCCAGTACTTC.

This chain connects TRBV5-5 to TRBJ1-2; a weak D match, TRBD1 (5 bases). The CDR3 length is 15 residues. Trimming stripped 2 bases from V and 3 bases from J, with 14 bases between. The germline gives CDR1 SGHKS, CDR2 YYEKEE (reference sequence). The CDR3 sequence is CASSFQGMLDYGYTF. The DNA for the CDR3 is TGTGCCAGCAGCTTTCAGGGAATGCTGGACTATGGCTACACCTTC.

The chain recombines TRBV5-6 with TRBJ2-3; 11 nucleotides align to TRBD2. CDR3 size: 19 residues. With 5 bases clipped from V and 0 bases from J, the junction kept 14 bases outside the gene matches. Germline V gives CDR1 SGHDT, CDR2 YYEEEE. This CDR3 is CASRTTSGTYYTSTDTQYF. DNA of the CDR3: TGTGCCAGCAGGACGACTAGCGGGACTTATTATACTAGCACAGATACGCAGTATTTT.

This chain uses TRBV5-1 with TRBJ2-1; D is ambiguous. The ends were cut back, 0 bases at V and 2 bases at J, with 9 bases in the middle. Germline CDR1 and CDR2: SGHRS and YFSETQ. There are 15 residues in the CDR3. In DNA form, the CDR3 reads TGCGCCAGCAGCTTGGATTCGACCCCCTACAATGAGCAGTTCTTC. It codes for CASSLDSTPYNEQFF.

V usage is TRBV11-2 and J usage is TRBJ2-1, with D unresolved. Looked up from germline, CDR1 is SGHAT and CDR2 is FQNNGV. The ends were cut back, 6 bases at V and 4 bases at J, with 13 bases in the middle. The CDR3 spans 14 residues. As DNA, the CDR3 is TGTGCCAGCAGTATAACGAGCGCGTACAATGAGCAGTTCTTC. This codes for CASSITSAYNEQFF.

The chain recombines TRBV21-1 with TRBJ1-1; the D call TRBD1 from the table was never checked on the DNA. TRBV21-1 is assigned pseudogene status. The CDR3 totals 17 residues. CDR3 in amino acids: CASSSRFRTGEYTEAFF. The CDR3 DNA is TGTGCCAGCAGCTCCCGTTTTAGGACAGGGGAGTACACTGAAGCTTTCTTT.

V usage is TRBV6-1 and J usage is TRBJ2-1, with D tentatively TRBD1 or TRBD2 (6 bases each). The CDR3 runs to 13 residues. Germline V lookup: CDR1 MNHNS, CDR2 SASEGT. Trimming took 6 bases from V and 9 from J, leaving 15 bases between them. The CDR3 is CASSAGGPTEQFF. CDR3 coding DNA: TGTGCCAGCAGCGCTGGGGGGCCCACTGAGCAGTTCTTC.

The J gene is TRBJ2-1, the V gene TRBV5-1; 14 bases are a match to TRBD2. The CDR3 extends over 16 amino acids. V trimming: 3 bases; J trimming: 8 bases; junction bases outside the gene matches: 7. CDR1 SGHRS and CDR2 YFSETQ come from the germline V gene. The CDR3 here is CASSWTGLAGGHEQFF. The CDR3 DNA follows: TGCGCCAGCAGCTGGACCGGACTAGCGGGAGGCCATGAGCAGTTCTTC.

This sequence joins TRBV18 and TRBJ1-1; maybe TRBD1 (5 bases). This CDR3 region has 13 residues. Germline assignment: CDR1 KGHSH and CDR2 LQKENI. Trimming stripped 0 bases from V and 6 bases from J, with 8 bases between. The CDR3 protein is CASSPPMTAEAFF. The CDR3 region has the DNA TGTGCCAGCTCACCACCGATGACAGCTGAAGCTTTCTTT.

The CDR3 DNA is TGTGCCAGCAGCCATCGAGGGGCACCGGGACTAGCGGTGCAAAGCTCCTACAATGAGCAGTTCTTC. Translation gives CASSHRGAPGLAVQSSYNEQFF. This chain uses TRBV4-2 with TRBJ2-1; the match to TRBD2 covers 11 bases. The CDR3 has 22 residues. J was trimmed by 0 bases and V by 3 bases; bases with no gene match: 19. Per the germline V gene, CDR1 is LGHNA and CDR2 is YNFKEQ.

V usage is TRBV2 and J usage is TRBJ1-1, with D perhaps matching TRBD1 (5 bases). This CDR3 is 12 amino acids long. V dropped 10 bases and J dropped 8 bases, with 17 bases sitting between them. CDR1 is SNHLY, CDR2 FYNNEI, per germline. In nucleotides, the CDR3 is TGTGCCATAAGGGAGGTGACAGTCGAAGCTTTCTTT. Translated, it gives CAIREVTVEAFF.

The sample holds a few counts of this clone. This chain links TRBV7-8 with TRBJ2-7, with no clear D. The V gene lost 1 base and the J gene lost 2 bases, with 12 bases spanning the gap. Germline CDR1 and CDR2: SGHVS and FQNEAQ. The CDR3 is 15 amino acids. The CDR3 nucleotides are TGTGCCAGCAGCTTAGTACGTAGTAGCACCTACGAGCAGTACTTC. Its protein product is CASSLVRSSTYEQYF. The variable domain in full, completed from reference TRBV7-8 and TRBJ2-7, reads GAGVSQSPRYKVAKRGQDVALRCDPISGHVSLFWYQQALGQGPEFLTYFQNEAQLDKSGLPSDRFFAERPEGSVSTLKIQRTQQEDSAVYLCASSLVRSSTYEQYFGPGTRLTVT.

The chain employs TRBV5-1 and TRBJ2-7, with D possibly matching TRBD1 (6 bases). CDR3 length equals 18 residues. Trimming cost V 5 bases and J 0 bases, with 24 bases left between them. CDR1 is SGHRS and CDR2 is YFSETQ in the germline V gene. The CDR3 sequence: CASSKVGAGVNPSYEQYF. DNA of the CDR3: TGCGCCAGCAGTAAGGTAGGGGCAGGGGTCAACCCCTCCTACGAGCAGTACTTC.

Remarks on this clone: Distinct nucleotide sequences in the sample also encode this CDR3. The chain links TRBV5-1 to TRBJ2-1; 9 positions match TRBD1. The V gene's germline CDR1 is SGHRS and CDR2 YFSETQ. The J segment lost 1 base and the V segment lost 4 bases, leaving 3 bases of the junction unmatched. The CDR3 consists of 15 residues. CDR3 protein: CASSLGQGSYNEQFF. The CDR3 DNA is TGCGCCAGCAGCCTTGGACAGGGGTCCTACAATGAGCAGTTCTTC.

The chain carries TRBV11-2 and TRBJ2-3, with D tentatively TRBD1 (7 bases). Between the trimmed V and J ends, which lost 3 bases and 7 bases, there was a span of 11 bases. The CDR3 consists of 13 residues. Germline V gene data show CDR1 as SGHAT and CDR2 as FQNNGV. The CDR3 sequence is CASSLGGQNTQYF. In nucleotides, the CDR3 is TGTGCCAGCAGCTTGGGGGGACAGAATACGCAGTATTTT.

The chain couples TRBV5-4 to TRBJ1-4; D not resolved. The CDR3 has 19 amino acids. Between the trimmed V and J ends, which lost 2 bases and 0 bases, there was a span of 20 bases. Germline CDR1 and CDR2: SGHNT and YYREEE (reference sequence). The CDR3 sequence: CASSFNRERVRATNEKLFF. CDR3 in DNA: TGTGCCAGCAGCTTCAACCGGGAGAGGGTACGAGCAACTAATGAAAAACTGTTTTTT.

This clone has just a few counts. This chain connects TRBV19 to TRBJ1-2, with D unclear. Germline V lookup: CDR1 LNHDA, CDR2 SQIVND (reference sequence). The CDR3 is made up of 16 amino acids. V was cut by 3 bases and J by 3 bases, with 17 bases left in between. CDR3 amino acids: CASSIFKEKRYYGYTF. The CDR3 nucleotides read TGTGCCAGTAGTATCTTTAAGGAGAAGCGATACTATGGCTACACCTTC.

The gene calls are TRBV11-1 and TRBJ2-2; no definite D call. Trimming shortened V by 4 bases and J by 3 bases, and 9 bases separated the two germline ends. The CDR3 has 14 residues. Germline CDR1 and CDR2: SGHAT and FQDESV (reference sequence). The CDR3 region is CASSSRVHTGELFF. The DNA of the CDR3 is TGTGCCAGCAGCTCCCGGGTCCACACCGGGGAGCTGTTTTTT.

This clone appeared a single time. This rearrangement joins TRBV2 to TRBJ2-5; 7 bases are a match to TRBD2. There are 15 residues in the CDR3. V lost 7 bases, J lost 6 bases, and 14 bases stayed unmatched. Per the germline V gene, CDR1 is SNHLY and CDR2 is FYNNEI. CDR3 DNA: TGTGCCAGCAAGCGGGGTGGCCAGAATGAAAAGACCCAGTACTTC. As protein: CASKRGGQNEKTQYF.

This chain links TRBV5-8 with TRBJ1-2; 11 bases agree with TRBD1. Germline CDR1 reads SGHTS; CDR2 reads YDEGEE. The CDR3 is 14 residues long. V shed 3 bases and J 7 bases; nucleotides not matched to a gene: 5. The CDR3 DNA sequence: TGTGCCAGCAGCTCACCCGGGACAGGGGGTGGCTACACCTTC. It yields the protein CASSSPGTGGGYTF. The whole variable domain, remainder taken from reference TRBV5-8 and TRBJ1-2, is EAGVTQSPTHLIKTRGQQATLRCSPISGHTSVYWYQQALGLGLQFLLWYDEGEERNRGNFPPRFSGRQFPNYSSELNVNALELEDSALYLCASSSPGTGGGYTFGSGTRLTVV.

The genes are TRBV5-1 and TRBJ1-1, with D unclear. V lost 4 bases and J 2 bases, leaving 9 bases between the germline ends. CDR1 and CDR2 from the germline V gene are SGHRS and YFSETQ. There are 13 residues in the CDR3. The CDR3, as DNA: TGCGCCAGCAGCGGACCTTATAACACTGAAGCTTTCTTT. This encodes CASSGPYNTEAFF.

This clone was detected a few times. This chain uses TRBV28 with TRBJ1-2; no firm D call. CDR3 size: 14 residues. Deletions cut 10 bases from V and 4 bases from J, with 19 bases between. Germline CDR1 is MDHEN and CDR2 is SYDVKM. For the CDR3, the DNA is TGTGCCATTGCTGGGGATGGATCGACCTATGGCTACACCTTC. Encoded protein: CAIAGDGSTYGYTF.

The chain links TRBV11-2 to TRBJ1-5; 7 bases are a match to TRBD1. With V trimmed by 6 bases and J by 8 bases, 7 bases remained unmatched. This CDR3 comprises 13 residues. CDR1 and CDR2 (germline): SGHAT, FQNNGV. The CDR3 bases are TGTGCCAGCAGTCCTACAGGGGAGGAGCCCCAGCATTTT. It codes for CASSPTGEEPQHF.

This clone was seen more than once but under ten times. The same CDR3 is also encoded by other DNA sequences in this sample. The CDR3 coding sequence is TGTGCCAGCAGCCAAGATAGCTCGGGGAATGGCTACACCTTC. Protein sequence: CASSQDSSGNGYTF. The V gene is TRBV14, the J gene TRBJ1-2; D not certain. The CDR3 loop spans 14 amino acids. The ends were cut back, 0 bases at V and 6 bases at J, with 11 bases in the middle. Germline V gives CDR1 SGHDN, CDR2 FVKESK.

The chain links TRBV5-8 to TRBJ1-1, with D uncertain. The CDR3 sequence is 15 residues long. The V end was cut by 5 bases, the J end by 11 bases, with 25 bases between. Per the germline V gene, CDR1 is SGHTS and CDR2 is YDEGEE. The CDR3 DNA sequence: TGTGCCAGCAGACGAGGGAGCGGAACAGAGTCTTGGGCTTTCTTT. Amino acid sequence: CASRRGSGTESWAFF. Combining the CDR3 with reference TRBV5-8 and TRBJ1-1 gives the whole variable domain EAGVTQSPTHLIKTRGQQATLRCSPISGHTSVYWYQQALGLGLQFLLWYDEGEERNRGNFPPRFSGRQFPNYSSELNVNALELEDSALYLCASRRGSGTESWAFFGQGTRLTVV.

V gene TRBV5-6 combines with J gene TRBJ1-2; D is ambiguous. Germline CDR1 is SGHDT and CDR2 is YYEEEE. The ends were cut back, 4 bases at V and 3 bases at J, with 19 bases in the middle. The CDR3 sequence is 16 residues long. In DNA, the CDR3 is TGTGCCAGCAGCCTCCCAATTAATCCCCGCGACTATGGCTACACCTTC. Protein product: CASSLPINPRDYGYTF.

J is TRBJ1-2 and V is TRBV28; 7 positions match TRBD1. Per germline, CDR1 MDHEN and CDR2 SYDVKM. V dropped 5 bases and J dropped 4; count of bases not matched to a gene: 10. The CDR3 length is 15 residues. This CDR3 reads CASSTSSRGTYGYTF. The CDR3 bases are TGTGCCAGCAGTACATCATCCAGGGGGACCTATGGCTACACCTTC.